This T cell receptor beta chain was sequenced for a study of neurological immune-mediated disorders. CDR1 and CDR2 (germline): SGHTA, FQGNSA. This CDR3 comprises 14 residues. The germline V and J ends were trimmed by 4 bases and 4 bases, with 14 bases remaining between them. The cDNA was synthesized by 5'RACE incorporating 10-nucleotide random UMIs. From 15-18 subjects, over 180 million TCR-beta sequences were obtained in each sequencing run. One entry per CDR3 protein results from TCRdb running MiXCR on the 5' RACE reads. The sample records roughly 70,000 distinct CDR3 sequences, roughly 4.5% being singletons. This clonotype showed up many times.

Sequencing was performed on PBMCs. The origin of this receptor is a woman between 70 and 85 years old with multiple sclerosis. This chain joins TRBV7-2 and TRBJ2-7, with D maybe TRBD2 (6 bases). CDR3 sequence reads: CASSSPGLLYEQYF. The CDR3 DNA sequence: TGTGCCAGCAGCTCGCCGGGACTTTTATACGAGCAGTACTTC.